This passage covers 28 T cell receptor beta chains from one sample sequenced in a study of vaccination and CD4 T cells after COVID-19. Sequencing of DNA taken from cultured CD4+ T cells relied on the Oncomine TCR Beta short-read assay. TCRdb analysed the PCR reads with MiXCR anew, one entry per CDR3 protein. This table has about 5,100 distinct CDR3 sequences, about 25% appearing once. The treatment denotes: approximately 9-day PBMC culture with coronavirus spike peptide pools or control peptides (ViraFEST assay). No antigens are known for them. The material sequenced was CD4+ T cells from blood, cultured in vitro, taken after SARS-CoV-2 vaccination. These receptors all come from a human donor who had recovered from COVID-19.

The J gene is TRBJ2-3, the V gene TRBV10-1; possibly TRBD1 for D (6 bases). There are 15 residues in the CDR3. Germline lookup yields CDR1 WNHNN and CDR2 SYGVQD (reference sequence). Trimming removed 6 bases at V and 2 bases at J, with 15 bases between. The CDR3 region is CASSAGVTDTDTQYF. The CDR3 bases are TGCGCCAGCAGCGCAGGGGTAACCGACACAGATACGCAGTATTTT.

J is TRBJ2-3 and V is TRBV28; the D call may be TRBD1 or TRBD2 (5 bases each). Germline lookup yields CDR1 MDHEN and CDR2 SYDVKM. The CDR3 runs 16 residues. Between the trimmed V and J ends, which lost 3 bases and 3 bases, there was a span of 16 bases. The CDR3 spells CASSLNGEGLTDTQYF. The CDR3 coding sequence is TGTGCCAGCAGTTTGAATGGTGAGGGGTTAACAGATACGCAGTATTTT.

This clonotype showed up just a few times. This sequence joins TRBV6-1 and TRBJ1-1; D uncertain. CDR3 length: 14 amino acids. The V gene lost 2 bases and the J gene lost 5 bases, with 12 bases spanning the gap. From germline, CDR1 is MNHNS and CDR2 SASEGT. Written as DNA, the CDR3 is TGTGCCAGCAGTGAAACTTGGGGTGGGACTGAAGCTTTCTTT. This encodes CASSETWGGTEAFF.

In its sample, this clonotype is medium-sized. The chain is built from TRBV20-1 and TRBJ1-5, with D possibly TRBD1 on 5 matching bases. The germline V gene has CDR1 DFQATT and CDR2 SNEGSKA (reference sequence). The CDR3 extends over 14 amino acids. The V end was cut by 0 bases, the J end by 7 bases, with 13 bases between. The CDR3: CSARDPGGGQPQHF. The DNA of the CDR3 is TGCAGTGCTAGAGACCCCGGTGGGGGACAGCCCCAGCATTTT.

This clonotype has more than one count but fewer than ten. The gene calls are TRBV20-1 and TRBJ1-2, with D possibly TRBD1 on 5 matching bases. V shed 0 bases and J shed 1 base, with 6 bases lying between them. The CDR3 totals 13 residues. The V gene's germline CDR1 is DFQATT and CDR2 SNEGSKA (reference sequence). CDR3 sequence reads: CSAREGDNYGYTF. The DNA for the CDR3 is TGCAGTGCTAGAGAAGGGGATAACTATGGCTACACCTTC.

This clonotype is deemed medium-sized. The chain combines TRBV20-1 with TRBJ1-5; 9 bases are a match to TRBD1. In germline, CDR1 is DFQATT, CDR2 SNEGSKA (reference sequence). The length of the CDR3 is 14 residues. V trimming: 6 bases; J trimming: 1 base; junction bases outside the gene matches: 4. As DNA, the CDR3 is TGCAGTGCGTGGACAGGGGAAAGCAATCAGCCCCAGCATTTT. This gives the protein CSAWTGESNQPQHF.

This clonotype has more than one count but fewer than ten. The chain recombines TRBV28 with TRBJ2-7; tentatively, D is TRBD1 (5 bases). Trimming shortened V by 7 bases and J by 3 bases, and 16 bases separated the two germline ends. Germline V gene lookup returns CDR1 MDHEN and CDR2 SYDVKM. This CDR3 spans 14 amino acids. This chain's CDR3 is CASTAGATIYEQYF. CDR3 coding DNA: TGTGCCAGCACCGCTGGGGCAACCATCTACGAGCAGTACTTC. Combining the CDR3 with reference TRBV28 and TRBJ2-7 gives the whole variable domain DVKVTQSSRYLVKRTGEKVFLECVQDMDHENMFWYRQDPGLGLRLIYFSYDVKMKEKGDIPEGYSVSREKKERFSLILESASTNQTSMYLCASTAGATIYEQYFGPGTRLTVT.

This clonotype was seen more than once but under ten times. The chain uses TRBV20-1 and TRBJ2-3, with D perhaps TRBD1 (6 bases). CDR3 length: 15 amino acids. In germline, CDR1 is DFQATT, CDR2 SNEGSKA (reference sequence). Trimming left V 4 bases short and J 0 bases short, with 14 bases between. The CDR3 region has the DNA TGCAGTGCTAAAAGACAGGTGACGAGCACAGATACGCAGTATTTT. The encoded protein is CSAKRQVTSTDTQYF.

This clonotype is labeled as medium-sized (0.01 to 0.1%). The rearrangement uses TRBV7-6 and TRBJ2-7; 7 bases are shared with TRBD1. V gave up 4 bases and J gave up 2 bases; unmatched junction bases: 8. The germline CDR1 and CDR2 sequences are SGHVS and FNYEAQ. The CDR3 is 15 residues long. The CDR3 coding sequence is TGTGCCAGCAGCTACGACAGGGCCATAACCTACGAGCAGTACTTC. It specifies CASSYDRAITYEQYF.

In its sample, this clonotype is medium-sized (0.01 to 0.1%). The chain carries TRBV20-1 and TRBJ2-5; the D gene is possibly TRBD2 (5 bases). CDR1 is DFQATT, CDR2 SNEGSKA, per germline (reference sequence). V gave up 5 bases and J gave up 4 bases, with 14 bases separating them. The CDR3 has 13 residues. CDR3 loop: CSAPTSAGETQYF. In DNA, the CDR3 is TGCAGTGCTCCAACGTCGGCGGGAGAGACCCAGTACTTC.

Note on this clonotype: This may come from a read error, since a much larger clone is one base off. The chain links TRBV27 to TRBJ1-2; possible D gene TRBD1, 6 bases. The germline CDR1 and CDR2 sequences are MNHEY and SMNVEV (reference sequence). This CDR3 spans 15 amino acids. The CDR3, as DNA: TGTGCCAACAGTCCGACGCCGGGACACTACTATGGCTACACCTTC. Translation: CANSPTPGHYYGYTF.

Only a few counts were recorded for this clonotype. This rearrangement joins TRBV7-2 to TRBJ2-1, with 7 bases matching TRBD1. Per the germline V gene, CDR1 is SGHTA and CDR2 is FQGNSA. This CDR3 region has 15 residues. J lost 5 bases, V lost 5 bases, and 9 bases had no gene match. CDR3 in amino acids: CASSPNRGSHNEQFF. For the CDR3, the DNA is TGTGCCAGCAGCCCGAACAGGGGTTCCCACAATGAGCAGTTCTTC.

This clonotype was observed a handful of times. V is TRBV28 and J is TRBJ2-7; 8 bases line up with TRBD1. Per the germline V gene, CDR1 is MDHEN and CDR2 is SYDVKM. This CDR3 has 15 residues. Losses at the gene ends were 4 bases for V and 0 bases for J; bases not matched to a gene: 5. The CDR3 DNA sequence: TGTGCCAGCAGTTCCCAGACAGGGGTCTCCTACGAGCAGTACTTC. This translates into CASSSQTGVSYEQYF. The entire variable domain, with the rest obtained from reference TRBV28 and TRBJ2-7, is as follows: DVKVTQSSRYLVKRTGEKVFLECVQDMDHENMFWYRQDPGLGLRLIYFSYDVKMKEKGDIPEGYSVSREKKERFSLILESASTNQTSMYLCASSSQTGVSYEQYFGPGTRLTVT.

The CDR3 DNA reads as TGTGCCAGCAGCTCCCAGGGGATCTCCTACGAGCAGTACTTC. Translating it yields CASSSQGISYEQYF. The chain joins TRBV7-9 to TRBJ2-7; TRBD1 might be the D (6 bases). V shed 4 bases and J shed 0 bases, with 10 bases lying between them. Germline CDR1 SEHNR, CDR2 FQNEAQ (reference sequence). CDR3 size: 14 residues.

The count of this clonotype is one. The chain has TRBV7-9 and TRBJ2-3; 11 bases are a match to TRBD2. The germline gives CDR1 SEHNR, CDR2 FQNEAQ (reference sequence). CDR3 length equals 17 residues. Trimming took 4 bases from V and 4 from J; bases not matched to a gene: 10. CDR3 residues: CASSSGTSGRGADTQYF. CDR3 in DNA: TGTGCCAGCAGCTCGGGCACTAGCGGGAGAGGGGCAGATACGCAGTATTTT.

This clonotype was detected only a few times. The V call is TRBV6-2 or TRBV6-3, the J call TRBJ2-5; 12 nucleotides line up with TRBD1. After removal of 4 bases from V and 3 bases from J, the junction contained 6 bases not matched to a gene. CDR1 is MNHEY and CDR2 is SVGEGT in the germline V gene. The CDR3 is 16 amino acids. This CDR3 reads CASSSAGQGAKETQYF. Written as DNA, the CDR3 is TGTGCCAGCAGTTCCGCGGGACAGGGGGCTAAAGAGACCCAGTACTTC.

The chain recombines TRBV20-1 with TRBJ2-1; TRBD2 aligns across 10 bases. The junction had 5 bases not matched to a gene; V was cut back by 0 bases and J by 6 bases. The CDR3 is 15 amino acids. Germline CDR1 reads DFQATT; CDR2 reads SNEGSKA (reference sequence). In DNA, the CDR3 is TGCAGTGCTAGAGATCCCCTAGCGGGGGTCAATGAGCAGTTCTTC. Translation gives CSARDPLAGVNEQFF.

On this clonotype itself: A much bigger clone sits one base away, suggesting this may be a read error. This chain uses TRBV7-2 with TRBJ1-2, with 9 bases lining up with TRBD1. CDR3 size: 13 residues. Per germline, CDR1 SGHTA and CDR2 FQGNSA. Written as DNA, the CDR3 is TGTGTCAGCAGCTTGACAGGGGGGACTGGCTACACCTTC. This sequence encodes CVSSLTGGTGYTF. The variable domain in full, with the rest retrieved from reference TRBV7-2 and TRBJ1-2, is GAGVSQSPSNKVTEKGKDVELRCDPISGHTALYWYRQSLGQGLEFLIYFQGNSAPDKSGLPSDRFSAERTGGSVSTLTIQRTQQEDSAVYLCVSSLTGGTGYTFGSGTRLTVV.

This clonotype was counted a few times. The V gene is TRBV11-2, the J gene TRBJ2-7; possible D gene TRBD1, 5 bases. The V and J ends lost 7 bases and 3 bases respectively, with 10 bases between them. There are 12 residues in the CDR3. CDR1 SGHAT and CDR2 FQNNGV come from the germline V gene. The CDR3 spells CASKAGHYEQYF. In DNA form, the CDR3 reads TGTGCCAGCAAAGCAGGGCACTACGAGCAGTACTTC.

Relative to its sample, this clonotype is medium-sized (0.01 to 0.1%). Here the CDR3 DNA reads TGCAGTGCTAGAAACTGGGGACTGAGTGCTAATGGCTACACCTTC. Translating it yields CSARNWGLSANGYTF. V gene TRBV20-1 combines with J gene TRBJ1-2; possibly TRBD1 for D (5 bases). This CDR3 is built from 15 residues. CDR1 DFQATT and CDR2 SNEGSKA come from the germline V gene (reference sequence). Trimming stripped 2 bases from V and 6 bases from J, with 19 bases between.

In its sample, this clonotype is medium-sized. The chain joins TRBV7-3 to TRBJ2-1, with 7 bases fitting TRBD2. Germline values: CDR1 SGHTA, CDR2 FQGTGA. The V and J ends lost 5 bases and 3 bases, in that order; junction bases with no gene match: 10. The CDR3 covers 16 residues. The CDR3 DNA reads as TGTGCCAGCAGCCCCTTTGGGGGGGGACTCTACAATGAGCAGTTCTTC. It is translated as CASSPFGGGLYNEQFF.

By frequency in the sample, this clonotype is medium-sized. J is TRBJ2-3 and V is TRBV20-1; weak D call: TRBD2 (5 bases). This CDR3 contains 15 residues. The germline V and J ends were trimmed by 2 bases and 3 bases, with 15 bases remaining between them. The V gene's germline CDR1 is DFQATT and CDR2 SNEGSKA (reference sequence). CDR3 in amino acids: CSARPTRLGTDTQYF. The CDR3 DNA follows: TGCAGTGCTAGACCTACTAGGCTAGGGACAGATACGCAGTATTTT.

The V and J genes are TRBV11-2 and TRBJ1-2; TRBD1 aligns across 7 bases. CDR3 length equals 12 residues. Germline V CDR1 and CDR2: SGHAT, FQNNGV. V gave up 5 bases and J gave up 8 bases; unmatched junction bases: 5. In nucleotides, the CDR3 is TGTGCCAGCAGCCTAGGACAGGAAGGCTACACCTTC. This codes for CASSLGQEGYTF.

This chain links TRBV29-1 with TRBJ2-3, with 9 bases that match TRBD2. Germline V gene sequence: CDR1 SQVTM, CDR2 ANQGSEA. The V segment lost 6 bases and the J segment 4 bases; nucleotides outside the gene matches: 8. This CDR3 spans 14 amino acids. CDR3 coding DNA: TGCAGCGTCCTCAGCGGGGGGTCCGCAGATACGCAGTATTTT. Protein: CSVLSGGSADTQYF.

By sample share, this clonotype is medium-sized. The rearrangement links TRBV20-1 to TRBJ1-2, with 8 bases lining up with TRBD1. Germline V gene data show CDR1 as DFQATT and CDR2 as SNEGSKA (reference sequence). After removal of 5 bases from V and 6 bases from J, the junction contained 8 bases not matched to a gene. This CDR3 contains 13 residues. The DNA for the CDR3 is TGCAGTGCTTCAGGGGGCGATTGGGATGGCTACACCTTC. The encoded protein is CSASGGDWDGYTF.

This chain joins TRBV6-4 and TRBJ2-3; TRBD1 aligns across 9 bases. With 5 bases clipped from V and 6 bases from J, the junction kept 6 bases outside the gene matches. Germline lookup yields CDR1 MRHNA and CDR2 SNTAGT. The CDR3 is 14 amino acids. CDR3: CASSPQGAPDTQYF. As DNA, the CDR3 is TGTGCCAGCAGTCCACAGGGGGCGCCGGATACGCAGTATTTT.

This rearrangement joins TRBV15 to TRBJ2-3, with D perhaps being TRBD1 or TRBD2 (6 bases each). This CDR3 has 17 residues. Trimming pared 1 base from V and 4 bases from J, leaving 18 bases between. Germline CDR1 reads LNHNV; CDR2 reads YYDKDF (reference sequence). The CDR3: CATSRGQRGARSDTQYF. The CDR3 DNA sequence: TGTGCCACCAGCAGAGGACAAAGGGGGGCGCGATCAGATACGCAGTATTTT.

The rearrangement links TRBV7-9 to TRBJ2-1; possibly TRBD1 or TRBD2 for D (6 bases each). Germline lookup yields CDR1 SEHNR and CDR2 FQNEAQ (reference sequence). This CDR3 has 15 residues. V was shortened by 7 bases and J by 6 bases, with 19 bases between the two germline ends. The CDR3 here is CASTPRGGNGNEQFF. CDR3 DNA sequence: TGTGCCAGCACCCCGAGAGGGGGGAACGGCAATGAGCAGTTCTTC.